This T cell receptor (beta chain) derives from a study of cytomegalovirus exposure and HLA in healthy donors. About the research overall: Genotyping of some 390 donors showed that 80% to 85% belonged to the Caucasian-associated ancestry cluster. The study, taken as a whole, reports: Sequencing had likely introduced a cluster of highly shared sequence variants as an artifact.

With respect to this clone: The antigen is unknown.

Healthy bone marrow donors made up the donor group. Use of 60 Vbeta and 13 Jbeta primers characterized the PCR. Per the study methods: Counted up in a later analysis, unique TCR beta chains came to roughly 80 million, with about 9.9 million shared. Clones were sequenced by immunoSEQ multiplex PCR, and TCRdb holds only the in-frame ones, with some missing. Clonal size and the V and J genes are those of that table, whereas D and trimming came from the DNA. Among roughly 160,000 clones listed, less than 85% were seen once. The sample consisted of PBMCs. The TCR comes from a boy between 2 and 15 years old in good health and CMV-seronegative.

CDR3 amino acids: CASSIKTGHYTDTQYF. CDR3 sequence (DNA): TGTGCCAGTAGTATTAAGACCGGCCACTACACAGATACGCAGTATTTT. V usage is TRBV19 and J usage is TRBJ2-3, with unresolved D. Deletions cut 3 bases from V and 2 bases from J, with 15 bases between. The CDR3 contains 16 residues. From germline, CDR1 is LNHDA and CDR2 SQIVND (reference sequence).